This TCR beta chain is from a study of shared clonotypes between healthy human individuals (dated by TCRdb to 2020 to 2021). Regarding the complete study: A few men and two women, aged 18 to 49 years, made up the cohort. For each donor, CD4 naive and CD4 memory were each given three plates, CD8 naive was given two plates, and CD8 memory was given one plate. Blood TCR repertoires of 5 or 6 healthy adults were deeply sequenced to estimate repertoire size and the extent of clonotype sharing between individuals. Libraries were prepared and TCR repertoires were sequenced by different laboratories using diverse techniques, in order to increase sequencing depth and limit assay-specific biases. Between about 0.9 and 10 billion PBMCs per donor were obtained by leukapheresis.

The paper's findings and limits, for the study overall: The small number of donors limited the genetic and exposure-history diversity represented. Based on pairwise subsampling, the degree of clonotype sharing among donors was expected to be affected by sequencing depth. Only blood was sampled, and tissue TCR repertoires likely differ from those in blood. Incomplete sequencing was indicated by rarefaction of sorted-subset datasets, despite the large sequencing depth. Larger estimated clonotype richness was generally found for naive subsets than for memory subsets. Sharing across a few donors was observed for 4.5% to 6.5% of naive CD4, over 3% of naive CD8, over 2% of memory CD4, and roughly 0.4% of memory CD8 clonotypes. Compared with non-shared clonotypes, the clonotypes found in all four sorted-subset donors had higher generation probabilities.

Donors were healthy HIV-negative adults with no recently reported acute infections or vaccinations. All donors were Caucasian adults living in Nashville, Tennessee, USA. Magnetic negative selection was used to enrich CD4+ T cells, after which naive cells were positively selected on CD45RA and the negative fraction became the memory subset. After blood collection by leukapheresis, PBMCs were isolated using Ficoll-Histopaque density gradient centrifugation and then cryopreserved in the vapor phase of liquid nitrogen. Analytical flow cytometry was used to check the purity and quantity of each magnetically sorted T cell population. Genomic DNA was isolated from each sorted fraction and quantified by UV absorbance on a Nanodrop 2000c. TCR CDR3 regions were amplified from genomic DNA by multiplex PCR using the deep immunoSEQ assay. Genomic DNA extracted from each cell subset was distributed evenly over all wells of several immunoSEQ 96-well plates, and each plate served as one replicate. For sorted subsets, each replicate PCR was loaded with about 200 ng genomic DNA, equivalent to 30,000 or so T cell genomes. Purified libraries were measured with a Qubit 3.0 fluorometer, size-checked on a Bioanalyzer 2100, and measured again with the KAPA Library Quantification kit. Every immunoSEQ 96-well plate was sequenced on a dedicated single-read 150-cycle Illumina NextSeq 550 flow cell. The paper's processing steps were these. Because only junctional sequences without quality scores were contained in the immunoSEQ output, filtering matching that applied to full-length reads could not be performed. To assign V/J genes and CDR3, sequences were annotated using PyIR, a Python wrapper for IgBLAST v1.9, with IMGT germline references. Reads were removed for weak V/J assignments (E-value above 1e-6), missing CDR3, stop codons, out-of-frame junctions, or ambiguous translated residues. V3J clonotypes were defined as sequences sharing an identical inferred V gene, J gene, and CDR3 amino acid sequence. To compute the percentage overlap between repertoires, the number of shared unique clonotypes was divided by the size of the smaller repertoire. Repertoire richness was assessed with RTK rarefaction, the Chao1 estimator, and Recon v2.1 estimates of unobserved clonotypes. For all TCRbeta clonotypes obtained by the gDNA method from a few donors, generation probabilities were computed with OLGA. TCRdb re-hosts the immuneACCESS table, in-frame sequences only. Its copies lack some clones; in the studies checked, an unresolved V gene accounts for under half of them, and the cause for the rest is not known. The DNA gave D and trimming, while V, J and clone size come from that table. This sample gives about 2.4 million clones in total; 93% of them show up just once. Of the sample, roughly 0.36% falls within the top ten clones.

The CDR3, cysteine through phenylalanine, is 14 amino acids long. The DNA shown is the 42-base CDR3, in frame from base 1. The junction carries 11 bases between V and J, which are trimmed by 5 bases and 4 bases respectively. CDR1 SGHTA and CDR2 FQGTGA were looked up in the germline V gene. Regarding this clone: This clone's antigen is unknown. No base quality values were provided; no much bigger clone lies one nucleotide off.

The chain is assembled from TRBV7-3 and TRBJ2-2; perhaps TRBD1 is the D gene, with 6 bases matching. The receptor's source is a man aged 18 to 35 in good health. Some clones in this sample may be carry-over from other donors' samples. The sequencing sample was made of naive CD4+ T cells from PBMCs. This sample's cell subset or site label indicates: CD45RA+ positively selected. The CDR3 corresponds to CASSLRGGTGELFF. The DNA sequence is as follows: TGTGCCAGCAGCCTCAGGGGCGGCACCGGGGAGCTGTTTTTT.